This TCR beta chain was observed in a study of T cell responses to AZD1222 COVID-19 vaccine. Method: immunoSEQ multiplex PCR; TCRdb's copy keeps in-frame clones and lacks some. The data hold about 78,000 clones, with 80% to 85% observed a single time. CDR3 size: 16 residues. Germline values: CDR1 LNHNV, CDR2 YYDKDF (reference sequence). V was pared by 5 bases and J by 6 bases, with 7 bases of the junction left unmatched. This sequence joins TRBV15 and TRBJ2-1; 13 nucleotides agree with TRBD2. The input for sequencing was peripheral blood, taken on day 0 of AZD1222 vaccination. This clonotype was obtained from an adult in good health. DNA for the CDR3: TGTGCCACCAGCGGTCGGACTAGCGGGAGCAGCAATGAGCAGTTCTTC. This sequence encodes CATSGRTSGSSNEQFF.